Sequencing of this TCR beta chain was carried out in a study of STAT5B mutations in CD4+ large granular lymphocyte leukemia. Looked up from germline, CDR1 is SGHVS and CDR2 is FQNEAQ. Trimming removed 5 bases from V and 3 bases from J, with 13 bases in between. There are 15 residues in the CDR3. TCRdb's copy holds only in-frame clones and misses some; the assay was immunoSEQ multiplex PCR. The repertoire includes some 45,000 clones, just over 85% of them detected once, and about 2.8% sits in the top ten. This sequence originates from a human donor in good health. The chain couples TRBV7-8 to TRBJ1-4, with D tentatively TRBD1 (5 bases). Specimen: CD4+ T cells from blood buffy coats. This chain's CDR3 is CASSPRTGANEKLFF. CDR3 in DNA: TGTGCCAGCAGCCCTAGAACGGGGGCTAATGAAAAACTGTTTTTT.